Listed below are T cell receptor beta chains from one sample, sequenced in a study of shared clonotypes between healthy human individuals. TCRdb's table, derived via immunoSEQ multiplex PCR, lists solely in-frame clones and lacks some. The sample records about 330,000 clones, roughly 84% being singletons. The sample consisted of memory CD8+ T cells sorted from blood. These TCRs come from a man aged 18 to 30 in good health. Both conserved end residues are part of each CDR3. The D gene is left open where the match is weak. Not all rows give a size; the values are once, few, many and, for expanded clones, a class.

d_gene: TRBD2; abundance: NA; v_gene: TRBV5-6; j_gene: TRBJ2-7; CDR3aa: CASSVGEGREQYF; CDR3nt: TGTGCCAGCAGCGTAGGGGAGGGGCGAGAGCAGTACTTC
d_gene: NA; abundance: NA; v_gene: TRBV5-6; j_gene: TRBJ2-7; CDR3aa: CASSWGPSVEQYF; CDR3nt: TGTGCCAGCAGCTGGGGGCCCTCGGTCGAGCAGTACTTC
d_gene: TRBD2; abundance: NA; v_gene: TRBV6-5; j_gene: TRBJ2-3; CDR3aa: CASRPSGGRTDTQYF; CDR3nt: TGTGCCAGCAGACCTAGCGGGGGGAGGACAGATACGCAGTATTTT
d_gene: TRBD1; abundance: NA; v_gene: TRBV27; j_gene: TRBJ1-1; CDR3aa: CASREQGVHTEAFF; CDR3nt: TGTGCCAGCAGGGAACAGGGGGTACACACTGAAGCTTTCTTT
d_gene: NA; abundance: NA; v_gene: TRBV9; j_gene: TRBJ2-2; CDR3aa: CASSVAGLDPNTGELFF; CDR3nt: TGTGCCAGCAGCGTAGCAGGCCTAGACCCGAACACCGGGGAGCTGTTTTTT
d_gene: TRBD1; abundance: NA; v_gene: TRBV10-3; j_gene: TRBJ2-7; CDR3aa: CAISEPGQGSEQYF; CDR3nt: TGTGCCATCAGTGAGCCGGGACAGGGGTCCGAGCAGTACTTC
d_gene: NA; abundance: once; v_gene: TRBV4-3; j_gene: TRBJ1-1; CDR3aa: CASSQLSNTEAFF; CDR3nt: TGCGCCAGCAGCCAGTTATCGAACACTGAAGCTTTCTTT
d_gene: TRBD1; abundance: NA; v_gene: TRBV9; j_gene: TRBJ2-7; CDR3aa: CASSPGQGGYEQYF; CDR3nt: TGTGCCAGCAGTCCGGGACAGGGAGGGTACGAGCAGTACTTC
d_gene: NA; abundance: NA; v_gene: TRBV19; j_gene: TRBJ2-7; CDR3aa: CASSGVGSTPYEQYF; CDR3nt: TGTGCCAGTAGTGGTGTCGGTTCGACTCCCTACGAGCAGTACTTC
d_gene: NA; abundance: NA; v_gene: TRBV6-5; j_gene: TRBJ1-1; CDR3aa: CASTLVAGVSEAFF; CDR3nt: TGTGCCAGCACCTTAGTAGCGGGGGTGTCTGAAGCTTTCTTT
d_gene: NA; abundance: NA; v_gene: TRBV7-6; j_gene: TRBJ2-3; CDR3aa: CASSLGTKSTDTQYF; CDR3nt: TGTGCCAGCAGCTTGGGGACAAAGAGCACAGATACGCAGTATTTT
d_gene: NA; abundance: NA; v_gene: TRBV30; j_gene: TRBJ1-1; CDR3aa: CAWLIQGGTEAFF; CDR3nt: TGTGCCTGGTTAATCCAGGGTGGGACTGAAGCTTTCTTT
d_gene: TRBD2; abundance: NA; v_gene: TRBV2; j_gene: TRBJ2-3; CDR3aa: CASSVVLAGSTDTQYF; CDR3nt: TGTGCCAGCAGTGTCGTCCTAGCGGGGAGCACAGATACGCAGTATTTT
d_gene: NA; abundance: NA; v_gene: TRBV18; j_gene: TRBJ2-7; CDR3aa: CASSPSTDSSYEQYF; CDR3nt: TGTGCCAGCTCCCCTTCGACGGACAGCTCCTACGAGCAGTACTTC
d_gene: TRBD2; abundance: NA; v_gene: TRBV11-3; j_gene: TRBJ2-7; CDR3aa: CASSFSSGNYEQYF; CDR3nt: TGTGCCAGCAGCTTTTCTAGCGGCAACTACGAGCAGTACTTC
d_gene: NA; abundance: NA; v_gene: TRBV5-4; j_gene: TRBJ1-1; CDR3aa: CASSLGLNEAFF; CDR3nt: TGTGCCAGCAGCTTGGGACTGAATGAAGCTTTCTTT
d_gene: NA; abundance: NA; v_gene: TRBV13; j_gene: TRBJ2-3; CDR3aa: CASSFGPAGSTQYF; CDR3nt: TGTGCCAGCAGCTTCGGGCCGGCCGGATCTACGCAGTATTTT
d_gene: NA; abundance: NA; v_gene: TRBV5-1; j_gene: TRBJ1-2; CDR3aa: CASSPGSGYGYTF; CDR3nt: TGCGCCAGCAGCCCAGGGAGTGGGTATGGCTACACCTTC
d_gene: NA; abundance: NA; v_gene: TRBV13; j_gene: TRBJ2-7; CDR3aa: CASSLVGVGEQYF; CDR3nt: TGTGCCAGCAGCTTAGTAGGGGTAGGAGAGCAGTACTTC
d_gene: NA; abundance: many; v_gene: TRBV4-2; j_gene: TRBJ2-5; CDR3aa: CASSQESDQETQYF; CDR3nt: TGTGCCAGCAGCCAAGAGTCAGATCAAGAGACCCAGTACTTC
d_gene: TRBD2; abundance: NA; v_gene: TRBV30; j_gene: TRBJ2-1; CDR3aa: CAWSMGLALHNEQFF; CDR3nt: TGTGCCTGGAGTATGGGACTAGCGCTTCACAATGAGCAGTTCTTC
d_gene: NA; abundance: NA; v_gene: TRBV10-3; j_gene: TRBJ2-7; CDR3aa: CAISPQRIEGVGEQYF; CDR3nt: TGTGCCATCAGTCCTCAAAGGATCGAAGGGGTGGGGGAGCAGTACTTC
d_gene: NA; abundance: once; v_gene: TRBV27; j_gene: TRBJ2-2; CDR3aa: CASSFGGPSGHGELFF; CDR3nt: TGTGCCAGCAGTTTCGGGGGCCCTAGTGGCCACGGGGAGCTGTTTTTT
d_gene: NA; abundance: NA; v_gene: TRBV6-1; j_gene: TRBJ2-1; CDR3aa: CASSEVVASYEQFF; CDR3nt: TGTGCCAGCAGTGAAGTAGTAGCGAGCTATGAGCAGTTCTTC
d_gene: TRBD1; abundance: once; v_gene: TRBV7-6; j_gene: TRBJ2-3; CDR3aa: CASSSTGVGDTQYF; CDR3nt: TGTGCCAGCAGCTCAACAGGGGTTGGTGATACGCAGTATTTT
d_gene: TRBD1; abundance: NA; v_gene: TRBV19; j_gene: TRBJ2-2; CDR3aa: CASSLGTGLGELFF; CDR3nt: TGTGCCAGTAGTCTCGGGACAGGCCTCGGGGAGCTGTTTTTT
d_gene: NA; abundance: NA; v_gene: TRBV19; j_gene: TRBJ1-3; CDR3aa: CASSIARSSGNTIYF; CDR3nt: TGTGCCAGTAGTATAGCGAGGAGCTCTGGAAACACCATATATTTT
d_gene: NA; abundance: NA; v_gene: TRBV6-4; j_gene: TRBJ1-6; CDR3aa: CASGAEFNSPLHF; CDR3nt: TGTGCCAGCGGGGCAGAGTTTAATTCACCCCTCCACTTT
d_gene: TRBD2; abundance: NA; v_gene: TRBV11-3; j_gene: TRBJ2-5; CDR3aa: CASSRSGSPRETQYF; CDR3nt: TGTGCCAGCAGCCGTAGCGGGAGTCCCCGGGAGACCCAGTACTTC
d_gene: NA; abundance: NA; v_gene: TRBV7-5; j_gene: TRBJ1-5; CDR3aa: CARRTWLGGRRKEQPQHF; CDR3nt: TGTGCCAGAAGGACGTGGTTGGGAGGACGTAGGAAGGAGCAGCCCCAGCATTTT
d_gene: NA; abundance: NA; v_gene: TRBV28; j_gene: TRBJ2-7; CDR3aa: CASSPRGTAYEQYF; CDR3nt: TGTGCCAGCAGCCCACGCGGGACGGCCTACGAGCAGTACTTC
d_gene: NA; abundance: once; v_gene: TRBV7-3; j_gene: TRBJ1-2; CDR3aa: CASSLGFGACQYTF; CDR3nt: TGTGCCAGCAGCTTAGGATTTGGGGCTTGCCAGTACACCTTC
d_gene: TRBD2; abundance: few; v_gene: TRBV13; j_gene: TRBJ2-7; CDR3aa: CASSLGLAGGLYEQYF; CDR3nt: TGTGCCAGCAGCTTAGGACTAGCGGGGGGGCTGTACGAGCAGTACTTC
d_gene: NA; abundance: NA; v_gene: TRBV27; j_gene: TRBJ2-7; CDR3aa: CASSFQSSYEQYF; CDR3nt: TGTGCCAGCAGTTTCCAGAGCTCCTACGAGCAGTACTTC
d_gene: NA; abundance: NA; v_gene: TRBV5-6; j_gene: TRBJ2-3; CDR3aa: CASGRTDTQYF; CDR3nt: TGTGCCAGCGGACGCACAGATACGCAGTATTTT
d_gene: TRBD1; abundance: NA; v_gene: TRBV27; j_gene: TRBJ2-7; CDR3aa: CASSLGQGGYEQYF; CDR3nt: TGTGCCAGCAGTTTGGGACAGGGAGGCTACGAGCAGTACTTC
d_gene: TRBD1; abundance: NA; v_gene: TRBV29-1; j_gene: TRBJ2-1; CDR3aa: CSVVLGQGTLNEQFF; CDR3nt: TGCAGCGTTGTTCTCGGACAGGGGACACTTAATGAGCAGTTCTTC
d_gene: TRBD2; abundance: NA; v_gene: TRBV2; j_gene: TRBJ2-7; CDR3aa: CASGAGSEQYF; CDR3nt: TGTGCCAGCGGAGCGGGGTCCGAGCAGTACTTC
d_gene: TRBD2; abundance: NA; v_gene: TRBV4-3; j_gene: TRBJ2-3; CDR3aa: CASSQVWASGHTDTQYF; CDR3nt: TGCGCCAGCAGCCAAGTTTGGGCTAGCGGTCACACAGATACGCAGTATTTT
d_gene: NA; abundance: NA; v_gene: TRBV28; j_gene: TRBJ1-1; CDR3aa: CASSFGYTEAFF; CDR3nt: TGTGCCAGCAGTTTTGGCTACACTGAAGCTTTCTTT
d_gene: NA; abundance: few; v_gene: TRBV30; j_gene: TRBJ1-6; CDR3aa: CALGQENYNSPLHF; CDR3nt: TGTGCTTTGGGGCAGGAAAACTATAATTCACCCCTCCACTTT
d_gene: NA; abundance: NA; v_gene: TRBV7-2; j_gene: TRBJ2-2; CDR3aa: CASSPPPRFPNTGELFF; CDR3nt: TGTGCCAGCAGCCCGCCGCCGCGATTCCCGAACACCGGGGAGCTGTTTTTT
d_gene: NA; abundance: NA; v_gene: TRBV27; j_gene: TRBJ2-1; CDR3aa: CASSLGPGAGGSNEQFF; CDR3nt: TGTGCCAGCAGTTTAGGGCCGGGGGCCGGGGGTAGTAATGAGCAGTTCTTC
d_gene: NA; abundance: NA; v_gene: TRBV30; j_gene: TRBJ2-5; CDR3aa: CACDCHLETQYF; CDR3nt: TGTGCCTGCGACTGTCATTTGGAGACCCAGTACTTC
d_gene: NA; abundance: NA; v_gene: TRBV6-5; j_gene: TRBJ1-2; CDR3aa: CASSYSIRGLHGYTF; CDR3nt: TGTGCCAGCAGTTACTCGATCCGGGGCCTTCATGGCTACACCTTC
d_gene: NA; abundance: NA; v_gene: TRBV5-6; j_gene: TRBJ1-1; CDR3aa: CASSFGGAGTEAFF; CDR3nt: TGTGCCAGCAGCTTCGGGGGCGCAGGCACTGAAGCTTTCTTT
d_gene: NA; abundance: NA; v_gene: TRBV27; j_gene: TRBJ2-2; CDR3aa: CASQPGLNTGELFF; CDR3nt: TGTGCCAGCCAACCGGGACTTAACACCGGGGAGCTGTTTTTT
d_gene: TRBD1; abundance: once; v_gene: TRBV28; j_gene: TRBJ2-2; CDR3aa: CASSFYWAGGAGELFF; CDR3nt: TGTGCCAGCAGTTTCTATTGGGCAGGGGGCGCCGGGGAGCTGTTTTTT
d_gene: TRBD1; abundance: once; v_gene: TRBV2; j_gene: TRBJ2-7; CDR3aa: CASRPGQGESYEQYF; CDR3nt: TGTGCCAGCAGACCAGGACAGGGGGAATCCTACGAGCAGTACTTC
d_gene: NA; abundance: NA; v_gene: TRBV11-2; j_gene: TRBJ2-7; CDR3aa: CASSLGGRGAYEQYF; CDR3nt: TGTGCCAGCAGCTTAGGAGGCAGGGGCGCCTACGAGCAGTACTTC
d_gene: NA; abundance: NA; v_gene: TRBV7-9; j_gene: TRBJ2-7; CDR3aa: CASSPEPYSYEQYF; CDR3nt: TGTGCCAGCAGCCCCGAACCCTACTCCTACGAGCAGTACTTC
d_gene: NA; abundance: NA; v_gene: TRBV5-4; j_gene: TRBJ2-2; CDR3aa: CASSYPDLTDRSSTGELFF; CDR3nt: TGTGCCAGCAGCTACCCCGATCTTACTGACAGGTCGAGCACCGGGGAGCTGTTTTTT